One and the same sample provided the 19 T cell receptor beta chains below, sequenced in a study of blood T cell repertoires in COVID-19. Generated by immunoSEQ multiplex PCR, the TCRdb table keeps only in-frame clones and is missing some. The sample holds 60,000 or so clones, 70% to 90% seen once. The sequenced sample was peripheral blood. The source of these receptors is a human donor with active COVID-19. The donor label of this sample is uncertain.

The chain is built from TRBV5-4 and TRBJ2-2; 12 bases map to TRBD2. There are 16 residues in the CDR3. Germline-derived CDR1 and CDR2 are SGHNT and YYREEE (reference sequence). V shed 4 bases and J 3 bases; nucleotides not matched to a gene: 4. The chain's CDR3 is CASSLRTSGDTGELFF. The DNA of the CDR3 is TGTGCCAGCAGCCTCAGGACTAGCGGGGACACCGGGGAGCTGTTTTTT.

The rearrangement uses TRBV5-1 and TRBJ2-3; 9 bases match TRBD1. From germline, CDR1 is SGHRS and CDR2 YFSETQ. J was trimmed by 0 bases and V by 0 bases; bases with no gene match: 14. The CDR3 has 20 amino acids. The CDR3 sequence is CASSLAGGDYRGPSTDTQYF. CDR3 nucleotide sequence: TGCGCCAGCAGCTTGGCAGGAGGGGATTACAGGGGGCCTAGCACAGATACGCAGTATTTT.

The CDR3 region has the DNA TGTGCCAGCAGTTTAACATTTAGCGACCAAGAGACCCAGTACTTC. Translating it yields CASSLTFSDQETQYF. V gene TRBV27 combines with J gene TRBJ2-5, with TRBD2 as a possible D gene (5 bases). The CDR3 length is 15 residues. CDR1 and CDR2 (germline): MNHEY, SMNVEV (reference sequence). The V end was cut by 2 bases, the J end by 0 bases, with 10 bases between.

The V and J genes are TRBV19 and TRBJ2-2; possible D gene TRBD1, 6 bases. The CDR3 has 15 residues. V was trimmed by 3 bases and J by 4 bases, leaving 12 bases between them. The germline V gene has CDR1 LNHDA and CDR2 SQIVND (reference sequence). The CDR3 spells CASSMWGRSTGELFF. The CDR3 nucleotides are TGTGCCAGTAGTATGTGGGGGCGGAGCACCGGGGAGCTGTTTTTT.

The chain is built from TRBV19 and TRBJ1-1; 8 bases are a match to TRBD1. Germline loops: CDR1 LNHDA, CDR2 SQIVND (reference sequence). V lost 7 bases, J lost 4 bases, and 8 bases stayed unmatched. The CDR3 runs 14 residues. CDR3 coding DNA: TGTGCCAGTAACGGCAGGGGGCGAATCACTGAAGCTTTCTTT. It specifies CASNGRGRITEAFF.

This clone was detected only once. Here the CDR3 reads CASSQAWGLAGGSTDTQYF. As DNA, the CDR3 is TGTGCCAGCAGCCAAGCCTGGGGGCTAGCGGGAGGCAGCACAGATACGCAGTATTTT. The genes are TRBV3-1 (or the pseudogene TRBV3-2) and TRBJ2-3; 11 bases are shared with TRBD2. The CDR3 consists of 19 residues. The germline CDR1 and CDR2 sequences are LGHDT and YNNKEL (reference sequence). The V segment lost 1 base and the J segment 0 bases; nucleotides outside the gene matches: 9.

The gene calls are TRBV9 and TRBJ1-5; TRBD1 is a possible D gene (5 bases). The V gene's germline CDR1 is SGDLS and CDR2 YYNGEE. The CDR3 contains 14 residues. V dropped 0 bases and J dropped 4 bases, with 8 bases sitting between them. The CDR3 protein is CASSVGGRNQPQHF. CDR3 DNA sequence: TGTGCCAGCAGCGTAGGGGGCCGAAATCAGCCCCAGCATTTT.

The CDR3 sequence is CASSPSNNEQFF. The CDR3 coding sequence is TGCGCCAGCAGCCCCTCTAACAATGAGCAGTTCTTC. The chain joins TRBV4-3 to TRBJ2-1, with unresolved D. Trimming removed 4 bases from V and 5 bases from J, with 6 bases in between. CDR3 length equals 12 residues. Germline CDR1 is LGHNA and CDR2 is YSLEER.

The rearrangement uses TRBV7-2 and TRBJ2-1; 11 bases line up with TRBD2. This CDR3 is built from 15 residues. The ends lost 1 base at V and 6 bases at J; junction bases unmatched: 2. CDR1 SGHTA and CDR2 FQGNSA come from the germline V gene. The CDR3 spells CASSLVGLAGNEQFF. In nucleotides, the CDR3 is TGTGCCAGCAGCTTAGTAGGACTAGCGGGCAATGAGCAGTTCTTC.

The rearrangement uses TRBV7-2 and TRBJ2-3; perhaps TRBD2 as D (5 bases). V gave up 1 base and J gave up 6 bases, with 14 bases separating them. There are 15 residues in the CDR3. In germline, CDR1 is SGHTA, CDR2 FQGNSA. The CDR3 sequence is CASSLGGLAFDTQYF. The CDR3 region has the DNA TGTGCCAGCAGCTTAGGAGGGCTAGCTTTTGATACGCAGTATTTT.

The chain links TRBV4-3 to TRBJ1-2, with D uncertain. This CDR3 spans 15 amino acids. The V end was cut by 0 bases, the J end by 4 bases, with 12 bases between. The V gene's germline CDR1 is LGHNA and CDR2 YSLEER. Written as DNA, the CDR3 is TGCGCCAGCAGCCAAGATCTCCCTAAGCCCTATGGCTACACCTTC. It translates to CASSQDLPKPYGYTF.

The DNA of the CDR3 is TGTGCCAGCAGCATTCGACAGGGGCTTTTTAATTCACCCCTCCACTTT. As protein: CASSIRQGLFNSPLHF. This sequence joins TRBV14 and TRBJ1-6, with 8 bases aligning to TRBD1. J gave up 6 bases and V 5 bases, and 9 bases lay outside the gene matches. The CDR3 is 16 amino acids. CDR1 SGHDN and CDR2 FVKESK come from the germline V gene.

The sample holds a few counts of this clone. The chain uses TRBV7-2 and TRBJ2-7, with 7 bases aligning to TRBD2. The CDR3 sequence is 14 residues long. Germline CDR1 and CDR2: SGHTA and FQGNSA. With V trimmed by 5 bases and J by 2 bases, 6 bases remained unmatched. The CDR3 region is CASSLGGTTYEQYF. The CDR3 nucleotides are TGTGCCAGCAGCCTGGGGGGGACTACCTACGAGCAGTACTTC.

This chain joins TRBV5-5 and TRBJ1-5; D call uncertain. V was shortened by 3 bases and J by 0 bases, with 4 bases between the two germline ends. This CDR3 region has 13 residues. Germline CDR1 and CDR2: SGHKS and YYEKEE (reference sequence). CDR3 nucleotide sequence: TGTGCCAGCAGCTCCTTTAGCAATCAGCCCCAGCATTTT. Its translation: CASSSFSNQPQHF.

The chain joins TRBV4-1 to TRBJ2-3; TRBD2 matches at 12 bases. The V and J ends lost 3 bases and 3 bases, in that order; junction bases with no gene match: 4. The CDR3 extends over 16 amino acids. From germline, CDR1 is MGHRA and CDR2 YSYEKL. The CDR3 is CASSQGTSGQTDTQYF. In nucleotides, the CDR3 is TGCGCCAGCAGCCAGGGGACTAGCGGGCAAACAGATACGCAGTATTTT.

The chain has TRBV7-9 and TRBJ2-7, with 7 nucleotides matching TRBD2. The germline CDR1 and CDR2 sequences are SEHNR and FQNEAQ (reference sequence). V was clipped by 1 base and J by 3 bases; unmatched bases: 3. This CDR3 has 14 residues. The CDR3 region is CASSLGVAGYEQYF. DNA for the CDR3: TGTGCCAGCAGCTTAGGGGTAGCGGGCTACGAGCAGTACTTC. Together with reference TRBV7-9 and TRBJ2-7, the CDR3 gives the full variable domain: DTGVSQNPRHKITKRGQNVTFRCDPISEHNRLYWYRQTLGQGPEFLTYFQNEAQLEKSRLLSDRFSAERPKGSFSTLEIQRTEQGDSAMYLCASSLGVAGYEQYFGPGTRLTVT.

The chain carries TRBV10-2 and TRBJ2-6, with 7 bases aligning to TRBD1. The germline V gene encodes CDR1 WSHSY and CDR2 SAAADI. The ends lost 7 bases at V and 1 base at J; junction bases unmatched: 7. This CDR3 is 16 amino acids long. In nucleotides, the CDR3 is TGCGCCAGCATAGACAGGGTTGTGTCTGGGGCCAACGTCCTGACTTTC. Translated, it gives CASIDRVVSGANVLTF.

This chain uses TRBV5-1 with TRBJ2-3; D is unclear. CDR1 and CDR2 (germline): SGHRS, YFSETQ. Trimming shortened V by 4 bases and J by 0 bases, and 6 bases separated the two germline ends. The length of the CDR3 is 13 residues. The CDR3, as DNA: TGCGCCAGCAGCCCGGTCAGCACAGATACGCAGTATTTT. Translation: CASSPVSTDTQYF.

The V and J genes are TRBV7-8 and TRBJ1-1; D is possibly TRBD1 (6 bases). Germline lookup yields CDR1 SGHVS and CDR2 FQNEAQ. The V end was cut by 5 bases, the J end by 7 bases, with 11 bases between. This CDR3 is built from 12 residues. The CDR3 DNA follows: TGTGCCAGCAGCCGTACAGGGATTGAAGCTTTCTTT. Residues: CASSRTGIEAFF. The entire variable domain, with the rest obtained from reference TRBV7-8 and TRBJ1-1, is as follows: GAGVSQSPRYKVAKRGQDVALRCDPISGHVSLFWYQQALGQGPEFLTYFQNEAQLDKSGLPSDRFFAERPEGSVSTLKIQRTQQEDSAVYLCASSRTGIEAFFGQGTRLTVV.